The rows below give T cell receptor beta chains drawn from one sample of a study of T cells in Graves' hyperthyroidism and ophthalmopathy. From the multiplex PCR reads, TCRdb called clonotypes with MiXCR, one entry per CDR3 protein. The sample has hundreds of thousands of distinct CDR3 sequences; around 25% are singletons. Sample: blood. These receptors were taken from a man between 35 and 55 years old with Graves' hyperthyroidism that later progressed to Graves' ophthalmopathy. Both conserved end residues are part of each CDR3. D genes are given only for firm matches. Clone size is shown for a subset of rows, as once, few, many or a class of expanded clone.

V: TRBV20-1; size: -; D: -; J: TRBJ2-5; DNA: TGCAGTGCCAACAAGGTAGAGACCCAGTACTTC; CDR3: CSANKVETQYF
V: TRBV15; size: many; D: -; J: TRBJ1-2; DNA: TGTGCCACCAGCAGGGCCCGAGACTATGGCTACACCTTC; CDR3: CATSRARDYGYTF
V: TRBV2; size: many; D: -; J: TRBJ1-6; DNA: TGTGCCAGCAGTGAAGCTCCAAAGACGGTGAATTCACCCCTCCACTTT; CDR3: CASSEAPKTVNSPLHF
V: TRBV28; size: once; D: -; J: TRBJ1-2; DNA: TGTGCCAGCAGAGTGGACAGATTTCCACCTAACTATGGCTACACCTTC; CDR3: CASRVDRFPPNYGYTF
V: TRBV27; size: -; D: -; J: TRBJ2-7; DNA: TGTGCCAGCAGCATGGGCAGGGGGGGGGAGCAGTACTTC; CDR3: CASSMGRGGEQYF
V: TRBV7-2; size: -; D: TRBD1; J: TRBJ1-5; DNA: TGTGCCAGCAGCTTAGGGGCAGGGGGCTATCGGCCCCAGCATTTT; CDR3: CASSLGAGGYRPQHF
V: TRBV15; size: -; D: TRBD2; J: TRBJ2-7; DNA: TGTGCCACACTAGCGGGCAATTCCTACGAGCAGTACTTC; CDR3: CATLAGNSYEQYF
V: TRBV15; size: -; D: TRBD1; J: TRBJ2-7; DNA: TGTGCCACCAGCAGAGATATACAGGGGACCGAGCAGTACTTC; CDR3: CATSRDIQGTEQYF
V: TRBV20-1; size: many; D: TRBD2; J: TRBJ2-7; DNA: TGCAGTGCTAGGGGGGGGGGATTCTACGAGCAGTACTTC; CDR3: CSARGGGFYEQYF
V: TRBV12-3/TRBV12-4; size: many; D: -; J: TRBJ2-7; DNA: TGTGCCAGCAGTCAAGGTCGAGTAGGGGATCAGTACTTC; CDR3: CASSQGRVGDQYF
V: TRBV5-1; size: -; D: TRBD2; J: TRBJ2-2; DNA: TGCGCCAGCAGCTTGGTTATATTTGCGGGAGTGAACTACGGGGAGCTGTTTTTT; CDR3: CASSLVIFAGVNYGELFF
V: TRBV12-3/TRBV12-4; size: many; D: TRBD1; J: TRBJ1-2; DNA: TGTGCCAGCAGAAAAACGGGACAGGGTGGCTACACCTTC; CDR3: CASRKTGQGGYTF
V: TRBV12-3/TRBV12-4; size: many; D: -; J: TRBJ1-1; DNA: TGTGCCAGCAGTTCGGCCCACACAGGGCGGAACACTGAAGCTTTCTTT; CDR3: CASSSAHTGRNTEAFF
V: TRBV9; size: -; D: TRBD1; J: TRBJ1-2; DNA: TGTGCCAGCAGCGTCCAACCGGGACAGGGGAACTATGGCTACACCTTC; CDR3: CASSVQPGQGNYGYTF
V: TRBV28; size: many; D: -; J: TRBJ2-7; DNA: TGTGCCAGCAGTTTTCCAGGGGCCGGCTACGAGCAGTACTTC; CDR3: CASSFPGAGYEQYF
V: TRBV29-1; size: -; D: -; J: TRBJ2-5; DNA: TGCAGCGTCACAGCGGGTGTCCAAGAGACCCAGTACTTC; CDR3: CSVTAGVQETQYF
V: TRBV30; size: -; D: -; J: TRBJ1-1; DNA: TGTGCCTGGAGTGTTGGGACGGGAAACACTGAAGCTTTCTTT; CDR3: CAWSVGTGNTEAFF
V: TRBV28; size: many; D: TRBD2; J: TRBJ2-7; DNA: TGTGCCAGCAGTTCTCGGACTAGCGGGAGGAGGTTGGGCTCCTACGAGCAGTACTTC; CDR3: CASSSRTSGRRLGSYEQYF
V: TRBV29-1; size: many; D: -; J: TRBJ2-2; DNA: TGCAGCGCCGCCGGACCGTCTATCGGCGGGGAGCTGTTTTTT; CDR3: CSAAGPSIGGELFF
V: TRBV12-3/TRBV12-4; size: -; D: -; J: TRBJ1-1; DNA: TGTGCCAGCAGTTCCCCGAGGATGAACACTGAAGCTTTCTTT; CDR3: CASSSPRMNTEAFF
V: TRBV15; size: many; D: -; J: TRBJ2-6; DNA: TGTGCCACCAGCGCTGACTACTCTGGGGCCAACGTCCTGACTTTC; CDR3: CATSADYSGANVLTF
V: TRBV5-1; size: many; D: TRBD1; J: TRBJ2-7; DNA: TGCGCCAGCTCATACAGGGGGAGCTCCTACGAGCAGTACTTC; CDR3: CASSYRGSSYEQYF
V: TRBV7-8; size: many; D: -; J: TRBJ2-7; DNA: TGTGCCAGCAGCTTAGCCGCCAGCTTAATTCCCTACGAGCAGTACTTC; CDR3: CASSLAASLIPYEQYF
V: TRBV7-9; size: many; D: -; J: TRBJ1-1; DNA: TGTGCCAGCAGCTCCGGGGCCGGCGCGAACACTGAAGCTTTCTTT; CDR3: CASSSGAGANTEAFF
V: TRBV7-2; size: -; D: TRBD2; J: TRBJ2-5; DNA: TGTGCCAGCAGCTCCGGGACCGTTGCGGGAGGGACCCAGTACTTC; CDR3: CASSSGTVAGGTQYF
V: TRBV25-1; size: many; D: -; J: TRBJ1-1; DNA: TGTGCCAGCAGGCCCGGGACGGGGAACACTGAAGCTTTCTTT; CDR3: CASRPGTGNTEAFF
V: TRBV3-1; size: many; D: -; J: TRBJ2-7; DNA: TGTGCCAGCAGCCAAGCCGGGATAGGCGACGACGAGCAGTACTTC; CDR3: CASSQAGIGDDEQYF
V: TRBV7-9; size: many; D: -; J: TRBJ1-1; DNA: TGTGCCAGCAGCTCGCGACGGAAGATGAACACTGAAGCTTTCTTT; CDR3: CASSSRRKMNTEAFF
V: TRBV10-3; size: many; D: TRBD1; J: TRBJ1-2; DNA: TGTGCCATCAGTGAACGGGGACAGGGCGATGCCTACACCTTC; CDR3: CAISERGQGDAYTF
V: TRBV10-3; size: many; D: -; J: TRBJ1-1; DNA: TGTGCCATCAGTGAGTCGATGGAGAACACTGAAGCTTTCTTT; CDR3: CAISESMENTEAFF
V: TRBV29-1; size: -; D: -; J: TRBJ1-1; DNA: TGCAGCGTTGAAGGGGGAGCGACTGAAGCTTTCTTT; CDR3: CSVEGGATEAFF
V: TRBV11-3; size: many; D: -; J: TRBJ1-2; DNA: TGTGCCAGCAGCTTAGGGGCCCACGGGGGCTACACCTTC; CDR3: CASSLGAHGGYTF
V: TRBV29-1; size: -; D: -; J: TRBJ2-5; DNA: TGCAGCGTTGATCTTAGGTCGGGAGAGACCCAGTACTTC; CDR3: CSVDLRSGETQYF
V: TRBV12-3/TRBV12-4; size: -; D: -; J: TRBJ2-6; DNA: TGTGCCAGCAGTTTTAAAGGGTCTGGGGCCAACGTCCTGACTTTC; CDR3: CASSFKGSGANVLTF
V: TRBV3-1; size: few; D: -; J: TRBJ1-1; DNA: TGTGCCAGCAGCCCCCTAGGGGAGGGAATGGTGGACACTGAAGCTTTCTTT; CDR3: CASSPLGEGMVDTEAFF
V: TRBV12-3/TRBV12-4; size: many; D: -; J: TRBJ2-5; DNA: TGTGCCAGCACCCCTCGGCGGAATCAAGAGACCCAGTACTTC; CDR3: CASTPRRNQETQYF
V: TRBV20-1; size: -; D: -; J: TRBJ2-7; DNA: TGCAGTGCTAGAGGACAGGTATACGAGCAGTACTTC; CDR3: CSARGQVYEQYF
V: TRBV29-1; size: many; D: TRBD1; J: TRBJ1-1; DNA: TGCAGCGCAGCCGGACAGGGAGTACCTGAAGCTTTCTTT; CDR3: CSAAGQGVPEAFF
V: TRBV10-3; size: many; D: -; J: TRBJ2-2; DNA: TGTGCCATCAGGTTGGACACCGGGGAGCTGTTTTTT; CDR3: CAIRLDTGELFF
V: TRBV7-9; size: many; D: -; J: TRBJ2-7; DNA: TGTGCCAGCAGCTTAAGTCAGGCATTCTCCTACGAGCAGTACTTC; CDR3: CASSLSQAFSYEQYF
V: TRBV7-2; size: -; D: TRBD2; J: TRBJ2-2; DNA: TGTGCCAGCAGCTTAAGGCTAGCGGGAGTTTTCGGGGAGCTGTTTTTT; CDR3: CASSLRLAGVFGELFF
V: TRBV2; size: many; D: -; J: TRBJ2-7; DNA: TGTGCCAGCAGTGAAGAGGGTCGGACGGGTTCCGAGCAGTACTTC; CDR3: CASSEEGRTGSEQYF
V: TRBV30; size: many; D: -; J: TRBJ1-5; DNA: TGTGCCTGGAACTACCAAAATCAGCCCCAGCATTTT; CDR3: CAWNYQNQPQHF
V: TRBV9; size: many; D: -; J: TRBJ1-3; DNA: TGTGCCAGCAGCGTAGGAGGGGCTAACTCTGGAAACACCATATATTTT; CDR3: CASSVGGANSGNTIYF
V: TRBV18; size: many; D: -; J: TRBJ1-1; DNA: TGTGCCAGCTCACCAAGTCAAGAAATGAACACTGAAGCTTTCTTT; CDR3: CASSPSQEMNTEAFF
V: TRBV2; size: many; D: TRBD1; J: TRBJ1-1; DNA: TGTGCCAGCGCAGGGGGCGGCGACACTGAAGCTTTCTTT; CDR3: CASAGGGDTEAFF
V: TRBV10-3; size: many; D: TRBD1; J: TRBJ2-6; DNA: TGTGCCATCAGTGGAGAGACAGGGACGAGCTCTGGGGCCAACGTCCTGACTTTC; CDR3: CAISGETGTSSGANVLTF
V: TRBV27; size: few; D: TRBD1; J: TRBJ1-2; DNA: TGTGCCAGCAGAAAGGGGGCAAGTGGCTACACCTTC; CDR3: CASRKGASGYTF
V: TRBV30; size: many; D: TRBD1; J: TRBJ1-1; DNA: TGTGCCTGGATTCGGGAAGGGGGCTATTACACTGAAGCTTTCTTT; CDR3: CAWIREGGYYTEAFF
V: TRBV20-1; size: -; D: TRBD1; J: TRBJ1-1; DNA: TGCAGTGCTTTAGACAGGGAGGGTTTGCGTACTGAAGCTTTCTTT; CDR3: CSALDREGLRTEAFF
V: TRBV5-1; size: many; D: -; J: TRBJ2-2; DNA: TGCGCCAGCAGCTTGGCCTGGGGAGTTGACACCGGGGAGCTGTTTTTT; CDR3: CASSLAWGVDTGELFF
V: TRBV12-3/TRBV12-4; size: few; D: TRBD2; J: TRBJ2-7; DNA: TGTGCCAGCAGGGGAGGGGCCTACGAGCAGTACTTC; CDR3: CASRGGAYEQYF
V: TRBV12-3/TRBV12-4; size: many; D: -; J: TRBJ1-1; DNA: TGTGCCAGCAGTTTAAGCCCGGGATCCACTGAAGCTTTCTTT; CDR3: CASSLSPGSTEAFF
V: TRBV9; size: many; D: -; J: TRBJ2-7; DNA: TGTGCCAGCAGAGGATGCGACAGGAAGCGGGTCTCCGCGCAGTACTTC; CDR3: CASRGCDRKRVSAQYF
V: TRBV6-1; size: -; D: -; J: TRBJ2-5; DNA: TGTGCCAGCAATGCAGACTACGCCAAGACCCAGTACTTC; CDR3: CASNADYAKTQYF
V: TRBV4-2; size: -; D: -; J: TRBJ2-5; DNA: TGTGCCAGCAGCCAAGACGGGCGGCAGGGCTTACAAGAGACCCAGTACTTC; CDR3: CASSQDGRQGLQETQYF
V: TRBV18; size: many; D: -; J: TRBJ1-1; DNA: TGTGCCAGCTCCGAACAGGTGAACACTGAAGCTTTCTTT; CDR3: CASSEQVNTEAFF